The clone carrying this T cell receptor (beta chain) turned up a few times. This sample was taken from a study of blood T cell repertoires in COVID-19. Study at large: Specimens from acute and convalescent COVID-19 originated in the United States, Italy and Spain. The cDNA or gDNA used as material had been derived from T cells, B-cell-depleted T cells, or PBMCs.

Original handling: By means of reference gene primer amplification, nucleated cell counts were estimated. TCRdb's copy holds only in-frame clones and misses some; the assay was immunoSEQ multiplex PCR. V, J and clone size reflect that table, while D and trimming were determined from the DNA. The sample records about 200,000 clones, roughly 80% being singletons. Trimming left V 4 bases short and J 5 bases short, with 15 bases between. The germline gives CDR1 LGHNA, CDR2 YSLEER. The CDR3 covers 15 residues. This TCR derives from a human donor in a cohort sampled during active COVID-19. The chain joins TRBV4-3 to TRBJ2-1; a weak D match, TRBD2 (6 bases). Sequencing was carried out using peripheral blood. Here the CDR3 DNA reads TGCGCCAGCAGCCCTGGTGGTAGCGGCCACAATGAGCAGTTCTTC. Translating gives CASSPGGSGHNEQFF.